This is a list of T cell receptor beta chains from one sample in a study of cytomegalovirus exposure and HLA in healthy donors. The method was immunoSEQ multiplex PCR; TCRdb's version includes in-frame clones alone and lacks a portion of them. There are roughly 120,000 clones in the sample; around 88% occur only once, and around 1.9% lies in the top ten. Specimen: PBMCs. Receptors were obtained from a middle-aged man in good health and CMV-seronegative. The CDR3 runs from the conserved cysteine through the conserved F or W. Fields, in order: J gene, D gene, clone size, V gene, CDR3 DNA, CDR3 protein. A D gene is named only where the DNA matches it firmly. For some rows the clone size is stated as once, few or many, or as a class when expanded; others skip it.

J gene: TRBJ1-1
D gene: NA
clone size: NA
V gene: TRBV29-1
CDR3 DNA: TGCAGCGTTGATGGCGGGGGTCGGACTGAAGCTTTCTTT
CDR3 protein: CSVDGGGRTEAFF

J gene: TRBJ1-3
D gene: NA
clone size: NA
V gene: TRBV5-1
CDR3 DNA: TGCGCCAGCAGCTCCACAGACAGAAACACCATATATTTT
CDR3 protein: CASSSTDRNTIYF

J gene: TRBJ2-7
D gene: NA
clone size: NA
V gene: TRBV30
CDR3 DNA: TGTGCCTGGAGTGCCTACAGGGACGAGCAGTACTTC
CDR3 protein: CAWSAYRDEQYF

J gene: TRBJ2-1
D gene: TRBD1
clone size: NA
V gene: TRBV4-1
CDR3 DNA: TGCGCCAGCGGGCCGGGACAGCTTTACAATGAGCAGTTCTTC
CDR3 protein: CASGPGQLYNEQFF

J gene: TRBJ2-1
D gene: TRBD2
clone size: NA
V gene: TRBV20-1
CDR3 DNA: TGCAGTTTGAGCGGGGGGTTGGGGTTCTTC
CDR3 protein: CSLSGGLGFF

J gene: TRBJ2-2
D gene: TRBD1
clone size: NA
V gene: TRBV4-1
CDR3 DNA: TGCGCCAGCAGCCAAGACATCCTAGGGGGCGCGGACGGGGAGCTGTTTTTT
CDR3 protein: CASSQDILGGADGELFF

J gene: TRBJ2-2
D gene: TRBD1
clone size: NA
V gene: TRBV6-6
CDR3 DNA: TGTGCCAGCAACCCCGGGACAGGGGGAGTCGTTGGGGAGCTGTTTTTT
CDR3 protein: CASNPGTGGVVGELFF

J gene: TRBJ1-2
D gene: NA
clone size: once
V gene: TRBV19
CDR3 DNA: TGTGCCAGTAGTATAGGCAGGGGAGGGAACTATGGCTACACCTTC
CDR3 protein: CASSIGRGGNYGYTF

J gene: TRBJ2-1
D gene: NA
clone size: NA
V gene: TRBV5-1
CDR3 DNA: TGCGCCAGCAGCTTGGCCGGGGGTGGTAATGAGCAGTTCTTC
CDR3 protein: CASSLAGGGNEQFF

J gene: TRBJ2-7
D gene: TRBD1
clone size: once
V gene: TRBV6-5
CDR3 DNA: TGTGCCAGCAGTTACTCGAGGACAGGGACCTACGAGCAGTACTTC
CDR3 protein: CASSYSRTGTYEQYF

J gene: TRBJ1-4
D gene: NA
clone size: NA
V gene: TRBV27
CDR3 DNA: TGTGCCAGCAGTCCGAACGGGGGTTGGGAAAAACTGTTTTTT
CDR3 protein: CASSPNGGWEKLFF

J gene: TRBJ1-4
D gene: TRBD1
clone size: NA
V gene: TRBV18
CDR3 DNA: TGTGCCAGCTCACCCCCTGACAGGGGCCATGAAAAACTGTTTTTT
CDR3 protein: CASSPPDRGHEKLFF

J gene: TRBJ2-3
D gene: NA
clone size: NA
V gene: TRBV5-6
CDR3 DNA: TGTGCCAGCAGCTCTACCTTCACAGATACGCAGTATTTT
CDR3 protein: CASSSTFTDTQYF

J gene: TRBJ1-2
D gene: TRBD1
clone size: NA
V gene: TRBV7-2
CDR3 DNA: TGTGCCAGCAGCCCAGGGGGCGCAAATAACTATGGCTACACCTTC
CDR3 protein: CASSPGGANNYGYTF

J gene: TRBJ1-3
D gene: TRBD1
clone size: NA
V gene: TRBV9
CDR3 DNA: TGTGCCAGCAGTGGGACGGGGCAGGGGGTAGGAAACACCATATATTTT
CDR3 protein: CASSGTGQGVGNTIYF

J gene: TRBJ1-6
D gene: NA
clone size: NA
V gene: TRBV2
CDR3 DNA: TGTGCCAGCAACGACAGATATAATTCACCCCTCCACTTT
CDR3 protein: CASNDRYNSPLHF

J gene: TRBJ2-3
D gene: TRBD1
clone size: NA
V gene: TRBV30
CDR3 DNA: TGTGCCTGGAGTGTGAGTGCCCCCCCAGGGACAGCAAGCACAGATACGCAGTATTTT
CDR3 protein: CAWSVSAPPGTASTDTQYF

J gene: TRBJ1-1
D gene: TRBD1
clone size: NA
V gene: TRBV18
CDR3 DNA: TGTGCCAGCTCACCTGGACAGGGGGTGAACACTGAAGCTTTCTTT
CDR3 protein: CASSPGQGVNTEAFF

J gene: TRBJ1-5
D gene: TRBD1
clone size: NA
V gene: TRBV2
CDR3 DNA: TGTGCCAGCCGGGACAGGGAAGGGGCAAGCAATCAGCCCCAGCATTTT
CDR3 protein: CASRDREGASNQPQHF

J gene: TRBJ2-5
D gene: NA
clone size: NA
V gene: TRBV6-5
CDR3 DNA: TGTGCCAGCAGTTACACCCGTGGGCAGGGAGAGACCCAGTACTTC
CDR3 protein: CASSYTRGQGETQYF

J gene: TRBJ2-4
D gene: TRBD1
clone size: NA
V gene: TRBV18
CDR3 DNA: TGTGCCAGCTCACCGTCTACAGGGGAAAACATTCAGTACTTC
CDR3 protein: CASSPSTGENIQYF

J gene: TRBJ1-1
D gene: NA
clone size: NA
V gene: TRBV6-1
CDR3 DNA: TGTGCCAGCAGTCCCATGGCAGGGGCGAACACTGAAGCTTTCTTT
CDR3 protein: CASSPMAGANTEAFF

J gene: TRBJ1-6
D gene: NA
clone size: once
V gene: TRBV28
CDR3 DNA: TGTGCCAGCAGCAAACAGGGAGGGAATTCACCCCTCCACTTT
CDR3 protein: CASSKQGGNSPLHF

J gene: TRBJ1-5
D gene: TRBD1
clone size: NA
V gene: TRBV2
CDR3 DNA: TGTGCCAGCAACCCCGGGACAGGGAGGGAGAAGCCCCAGCATTTT
CDR3 protein: CASNPGTGREKPQHF

J gene: TRBJ1-3
D gene: NA
clone size: NA
V gene: TRBV5-1
CDR3 DNA: TGCGCCAGCAGGGATGAGGGAAGCTCTGGAAACACCATATATTTT
CDR3 protein: CASRDEGSSGNTIYF

J gene: TRBJ2-6
D gene: NA
clone size: NA
V gene: TRBV6-6
CDR3 DNA: TGTGCCAGCAGTTCAGAGGACTCTGGGGCCAACGTCCTGACTTTC
CDR3 protein: CASSSEDSGANVLTF

J gene: TRBJ2-7
D gene: NA
clone size: NA
V gene: TRBV27
CDR3 DNA: TGTGCCAGCAGTTCCCCAGGCGAGCAGTACTTC
CDR3 protein: CASSSPGEQYF

J gene: TRBJ1-1
D gene: NA
clone size: NA
V gene: TRBV14
CDR3 DNA: TGTGCCAGCAGCCAAGTTATAGGGGGCACTGAAGCTTTCTTT
CDR3 protein: CASSQVIGGTEAFF

J gene: TRBJ1-2
D gene: NA
clone size: NA
V gene: TRBV7-2
CDR3 DNA: TGTGCCAGCAGCCCTTGGACAGTGGACAGCAGATATGGCTACACCTTC
CDR3 protein: CASSPWTVDSRYGYTF

J gene: TRBJ2-3
D gene: TRBD2
clone size: NA
V gene: TRBV29-1
CDR3 DNA: TGCAGCGTTGTATCGAGCGGGGGCGCAGATACGCAGTATTTT
CDR3 protein: CSVVSSGGADTQYF

J gene: TRBJ2-7
D gene: TRBD1
clone size: NA
V gene: TRBV6-6
CDR3 DNA: TGTGCCAGCAGCACGGCCGGGACAGGGATCTACGAGCAGTACTTC
CDR3 protein: CASSTAGTGIYEQYF

J gene: TRBJ1-6
D gene: NA
clone size: few
V gene: TRBV27
CDR3 DNA: TGTGCCAGCAGCCTAACAACAGGGAAAAGGTCACCCCTCCACTTT
CDR3 protein: CASSLTTGKRSPLHF

J gene: TRBJ1-5
D gene: NA
clone size: NA
V gene: TRBV2
CDR3 DNA: TGTGCCAGCAGTTACTCAGGGGTGGGCAATCAGCCCCAGCATTTT
CDR3 protein: CASSYSGVGNQPQHF

J gene: TRBJ2-7
D gene: NA
clone size: NA
V gene: TRBV5-8
CDR3 DNA: TGTGCCAGCAGCTCACGTCCCGCAGGGACCTACGAGCAGTACTTC
CDR3 protein: CASSSRPAGTYEQYF

J gene: TRBJ1-5
D gene: TRBD1
clone size: once
V gene: TRBV7-2
CDR3 DNA: TGTGCCAGCAGCCAGGTACAGGGGGCCTATCAGCCCCAGCATTTT
CDR3 protein: CASSQVQGAYQPQHF

J gene: TRBJ2-6
D gene: TRBD1
clone size: NA
V gene: TRBV28
CDR3 DNA: TGTGCCAGCAGTTTAAGGCGACAGGGGGGTACCTCTGGGGCCAACGTCCTGACTTTC
CDR3 protein: CASSLRRQGGTSGANVLTF

J gene: TRBJ1-1
D gene: TRBD1
clone size: NA
V gene: TRBV25-1
CDR3 DNA: TGTGCCAGCCGCCAGACAGGGTTGAACACTGAAGCTTTCTTT
CDR3 protein: CASRQTGLNTEAFF

J gene: TRBJ1-5
D gene: TRBD1
clone size: NA
V gene: TRBV11-2
CDR3 DNA: TGTGCCAGCAGCCGGACAGGCTCGGGCAATCAGCCCCAGCATTTT
CDR3 protein: CASSRTGSGNQPQHF

J gene: TRBJ2-7
D gene: TRBD2
clone size: NA
V gene: TRBV2
CDR3 DNA: TGTGCCAGCAGTGAAGCCGGACTAGCTCGGGAGCAGTACTTC
CDR3 protein: CASSEAGLAREQYF

J gene: TRBJ1-1
D gene: NA
clone size: NA
V gene: TRBV19
CDR3 DNA: TGTGCCAGTACCCTCCGGACAGCGAACACTGAAGCTTTCTTT
CDR3 protein: CASTLRTANTEAFF

J gene: TRBJ1-5
D gene: TRBD1
clone size: NA
V gene: TRBV19
CDR3 DNA: TGTGCCAGTAGTCCTCGACAGGGCCATCAGCCCCAGCATTTT
CDR3 protein: CASSPRQGHQPQHF

J gene: TRBJ2-5
D gene: TRBD1
clone size: NA
V gene: TRBV6-5
CDR3 DNA: TGTGCCAGCAGTTACAGGGGGACAGGGGCTCAAGAGACCCAGTACTTC
CDR3 protein: CASSYRGTGAQETQYF

J gene: TRBJ1-1
D gene: NA
clone size: NA
V gene: TRBV28
CDR3 DNA: TGTGCCAGCAGTTTCTTGGCGGTGAACACTGAAGCTTTCTTT
CDR3 protein: CASSFLAVNTEAFF

J gene: TRBJ1-4
D gene: TRBD1
clone size: NA
V gene: TRBV13
CDR3 DNA: TGTGCCAGCAGCTTACCGGGACAGGTGGGCACTAATGAAAAACTGTTTTTT
CDR3 protein: CASSLPGQVGTNEKLFF

J gene: TRBJ1-2
D gene: TRBD1
clone size: NA
V gene: TRBV2
CDR3 DNA: TGTGCCAGCAAGCTCACCCTCGACAGGGGGTTGACAGGCTACACCTTC
CDR3 protein: CASKLTLDRGLTGYTF

J gene: TRBJ1-4
D gene: TRBD1
clone size: NA
V gene: TRBV6-6
CDR3 DNA: TGTGCCAGCAGTTACTCGCAGGGGGACGGAAAACTGTTTTTT
CDR3 protein: CASSYSQGDGKLFF

J gene: TRBJ1-4
D gene: NA
clone size: NA
V gene: TRBV29-1
CDR3 DNA: TGCAGCGTCCGAGAGAGTGAAAAACTGTTTTTT
CDR3 protein: CSVRESEKLFF

J gene: TRBJ2-5
D gene: NA
clone size: once
V gene: TRBV25-1
CDR3 DNA: TGTGCCAGCAGTGATAGCTCGAAACGGGAGACCCAGTACTTC
CDR3 protein: CASSDSSKRETQYF

J gene: TRBJ1-1
D gene: NA
clone size: NA
V gene: TRBV5-1
CDR3 DNA: TGCGCCAGCAGCTCTGGGCGGGTATTGAACACTGAAGCTTTCTTT
CDR3 protein: CASSSGRVLNTEAFF

J gene: TRBJ1-5
D gene: TRBD1
clone size: NA
V gene: TRBV2
CDR3 DNA: TGTGCCAGCAGCGGGGACAGGGGAGTTACAGGACCCCAGCATTTT
CDR3 protein: CASSGDRGVTGPQHF

J gene: TRBJ1-6
D gene: NA
clone size: NA
V gene: TRBV2
CDR3 DNA: TGTGCCAGTCGGGGGGGCAGCTTTAATTCACCCCTCCACTTT
CDR3 protein: CASRGGSFNSPLHF

J gene: TRBJ1-1
D gene: NA
clone size: NA
V gene: TRBV5-8
CDR3 DNA: TGTGCCAGCAGCTTTATGTGGCTTCCCCAGGAAGCTTTCTTT
CDR3 protein: CASSFMWLPQEAFF

J gene: TRBJ1-1
D gene: NA
clone size: NA
V gene: TRBV29-1
CDR3 DNA: TGCAGCGCCCAAGAGCTCAATGAAGCTTTCTTT
CDR3 protein: CSAQELNEAFF

J gene: TRBJ1-4
D gene: NA
clone size: NA
V gene: TRBV5-4
CDR3 DNA: TGTGCCAGCAGCTTGCAGGGCCCTAATGAAAAACTGTTTTTT
CDR3 protein: CASSLQGPNEKLFF

J gene: TRBJ2-7
D gene: NA
clone size: few
V gene: TRBV30
CDR3 DNA: TGTGCCTGGAGTTCTACCAGCTCAGGGGCCAACGAGCAGTACTTC
CDR3 protein: CAWSSTSSGANEQYF